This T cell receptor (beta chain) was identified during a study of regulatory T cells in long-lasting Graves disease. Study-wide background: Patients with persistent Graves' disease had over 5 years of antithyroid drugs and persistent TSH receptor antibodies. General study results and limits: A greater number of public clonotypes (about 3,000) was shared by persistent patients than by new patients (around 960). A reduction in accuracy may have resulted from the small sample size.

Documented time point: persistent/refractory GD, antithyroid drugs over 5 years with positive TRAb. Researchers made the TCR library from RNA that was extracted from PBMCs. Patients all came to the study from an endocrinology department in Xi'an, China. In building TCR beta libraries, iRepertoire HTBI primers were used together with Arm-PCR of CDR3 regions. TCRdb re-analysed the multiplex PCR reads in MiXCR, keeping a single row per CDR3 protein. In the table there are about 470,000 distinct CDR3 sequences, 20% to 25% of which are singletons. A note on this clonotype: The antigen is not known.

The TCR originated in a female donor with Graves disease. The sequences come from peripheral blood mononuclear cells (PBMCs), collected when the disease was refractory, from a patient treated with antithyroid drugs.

The CDR3 nucleotides read TGTGCCAGCAGCCACATACCTAGGGGTCCAGAAGTGAACACTGAAGCTTTCTTT. Translation: CASSHIPRGPEVNTEAFF. The chain combines TRBV5-6 with TRBJ1-1; the D gene is possibly TRBD1 (5 bases). Trimming left V 4 bases short and J 0 bases short, with 22 bases between. The germline V gene has CDR1 SGHDT and CDR2 YYEEEE. The CDR3 has 18 amino acids.